A selection of T cell receptor beta chains follows, all from one sample in a study of graft-versus-host responses after intestinal transplantation. Sequenced by immunoSEQ multiplex PCR; TCRdb stores in-frame clones only, minus some. The sample holds about 16,000 clones, 80% seen once. This specimen consisted of ileum tissue, obtained about 15 weeks after intestinal transplant. The receptors shown here come from a human patient who received an intestinal transplant, so some T cells may come from the graft donor. Each CDR3 is given with its conserved first and last residue. A D gene is named only where the DNA matches it firmly. Size values are once, few and many counts, or a class for expanded clones, and some rows have none.

D gene	V gene	clone size	J gene	CDR3 DNA	CDR3 protein
NA	TRBV28	once	TRBJ2-7	TGTGCCAGCAGTTTATTAGGGGGGACCCAACCGGAGAACGAGCAGTACTTC	CASSLLGGTQPENEQYF
NA	TRBV5-4	few	TRBJ2-7	TGTGCCAGCAGCCTGGCAGGGGCGGTATCCTACGAGCAGTACTTC	CASSLAGAVSYEQYF
NA	TRBV7-6	NA	TRBJ2-1	TGTGCCAGCACCTCTCGAGGCGGTTTACTCTACAATGAGCAGTTCTTC	CASTSRGGLLYNEQFF
NA	TRBV30	NA	TRBJ2-5	TGTGCCTGGACAGCCGCTCAAGAGACCCAGTACTTC	CAWTAAQETQYF
TRBD1	TRBV27	NA	TRBJ1-1	TGTGCCAGCAGTCCCCAGGGGGCTCTAGGCACTGAAGCTTTCTTT	CASSPQGALGTEAFF
NA	TRBV6-5	NA	TRBJ2-5	TGTGCCAGCAGTGAACCAGGGAAAGAGACCCAGTACTTC	CASSEPGKETQYF
TRBD2	TRBV10-1	NA	TRBJ2-7	TGCGCCAGCAGTGAGTCAGTAGCGGGACTCTCTTCCGAGCAGTACTTC	CASSESVAGLSSEQYF
NA	TRBV5-6	NA	TRBJ1-6	TGTGCCAGCAGCTTAAGGGGGGGACTCTCCTATAATTCACCCCTCCACTTT	CASSLRGGLSYNSPLHF
NA	TRBV6-6	NA	TRBJ1-2	TGTGCCAGTGGTCGGATTCCCTATGGCTACACCTTC	CASGRIPYGYTF
TRBD2	TRBV30	NA	TRBJ2-7	TGTGCCCGGACTAGCGGGATTTACGAGCAGTACTTC	CARTSGIYEQYF
TRBD2	TRBV6-6	once	TRBJ2-5	TGTGCCAGCAGCAATCGGGGGGTCCAAGAGACCCAGTACTTC	CASSNRGVQETQYF
NA	TRBV5-1	NA	TRBJ2-3	TGCGCCAGCAGCTTCGGGCCTCGCACAGGTACGCAGTATTTT	CASSFGPRTGTQYF
NA	TRBV20-1	NA	TRBJ2-7	TGCAGTGCAAGAACCTACGAGCAGTACTTC	CSARTYEQYF
NA	TRBV5-1	NA	TRBJ1-2	TGCGCCAGCAGCCCGGGACCGGTGCGGTATGGCTACACCTTC	CASSPGPVRYGYTF
NA	TRBV7-9	NA	TRBJ2-3	TGTGCCAGCAGCTTAGAGCTTTACACAGATACGCAGTATTTT	CASSLELYTDTQYF
TRBD2	TRBV27	NA	TRBJ2-2	TGTGCCAGCAGTTTCCCACTTGGACTAGCGGGAGTGCGAGGCACCGGGGAGCTGTTTTTT	CASSFPLGLAGVRGTGELFF
TRBD2	TRBV9	NA	TRBJ2-3	TGTGCCAGCAGCGTAGCGGGGCGGGAGAGGGCAGATACGCAGTATTTT	CASSVAGRERADTQYF
NA	TRBV6-1	NA	TRBJ2-1	TGTGCCAGCAGCCAACTCAGGAGGTACAATGAGCAGTTCTTC	CASSQLRRYNEQFF
NA	TRBV7-2	NA	TRBJ1-6	TGTGCCACATCTCAGTACTTTATGAGCTCCTATAATTCACCCCTCCACTTT	CATSQYFMSSYNSPLHF
NA	TRBV7-9	NA	TRBJ2-1	TGTGCCAGCAGCTTAGCATCCTCCGTGAGCGATGAGCAGTTCTTC	CASSLASSVSDEQFF
NA	TRBV4-1	NA	TRBJ2-1	TGCGCCAGCAGCCACCACCCGGGGCCGCTCCACAATGAGCAGTTCTTC	CASSHHPGPLHNEQFF
NA	TRBV7-9	NA	TRBJ2-2	TGTGCCAGCAGCTCAGGCCGGGGGCGTCCCTTCACCGGGGAGCTGTTTTTT	CASSSGRGRPFTGELFF
TRBD1	TRBV5-1	few	TRBJ2-7	TGCGCCAGCAAGTATCCGGGACAGGGGGGCGAGCAGTACTTC	CASKYPGQGGEQYF
NA	TRBV7-9	NA	TRBJ1-6	TGTGCCAGCAGCTTACAAAAATCACCCCTCCACTTT	CASSLQKSPLHF
NA	TRBV5-8	NA	TRBJ2-5	TGTGCCAGCAGCTTGGGACGGCAAGAGACCCAGTACTTC	CASSLGRQETQYF
TRBD1	TRBV5-1	NA	TRBJ1-1	TGCGCCAGCAGCTCCCCCGGACAGGGGGCTCTTGGGAACACTGAAGCTTTCTTT	CASSSPGQGALGNTEAFF
NA	TRBV5-4	NA	TRBJ2-3	TGTGCCAGCAGCTCCGTCCCCCTGCGCCCAGATACGCAGTATTTT	CASSSVPLRPDTQYF
NA	TRBV27	once	TRBJ2-5	TGTGCCAGCAGTTTATACCCCGGTATCTACGGAAGGGATAGCGAGACCCAGTACTTC	CASSLYPGIYGRDSETQYF
NA	TRBV7-8	NA	TRBJ1-2	TGTGCCAGCAGCTTAGCCCGGGCCTATGGCTACACCTTC	CASSLARAYGYTF
TRBD1	TRBV5-4	NA	TRBJ2-7	TGTGCCAGCAGAGCACAGGGGGCGCACGAGCAGTACTTC	CASRAQGAHEQYF
NA	TRBV28	NA	TRBJ2-3	TGTGCCAGCAGTTCGCGACTATTTGGCACAGATACGCAGTATTTT	CASSSRLFGTDTQYF
NA	TRBV11-2	NA	TRBJ1-1	TGTGCCAGCAGCTTAGGGCGGGAGGGTGAAGCTTTCTTT	CASSLGREGEAFF
NA	TRBV11-2	NA	TRBJ1-1	TGTGCCAGCACCCCGACAGTAAGAGTAACTGAAGCTTTCTTT	CASTPTVRVTEAFF
NA	TRBV7-4	NA	TRBJ1-1	TGTGCCAGCATCGAAAGGAGACAGTTTGACACTGAAGCTTTCTTT	CASIERRQFDTEAFF
TRBD1	TRBV4-3	NA	TRBJ2-6	TGCGCCAGCAGCCAGCAGACAGGGGGGTTTGGGGCCAACGTCCTGACTTTC	CASSQQTGGFGANVLTF
TRBD2	TRBV4-1	NA	TRBJ2-7	TGCGCCAGCAGCGCGGGACTAGCGGGAGACGAGCAGTACTTC	CASSAGLAGDEQYF
TRBD1	TRBV28	NA	TRBJ2-2	TGTGCCAGCAGTTGGTACTCTCGAGACAGGGGGCCGGGCGGGGAGCTGTTTTTT	CASSWYSRDRGPGGELFF
TRBD2	TRBV5-1	NA	TRBJ2-2	TGCGCCAGCAGCGGGAGGGCCACCGGGGAGCTGTTTTTT	CASSGRATGELFF
TRBD1	TRBV5-3	NA	TRBJ1-1	TGTGCCAGAAGCTCGGGGGACTACAGGGGACCTGAAGCTTTCTTT	CARSSGDYRGPEAFF
NA	TRBV5-1	once	TRBJ2-1	TGCGCCAGCCGCCTAAAACGATGCAATGAGCAGTTCTTC	CASRLKRCNEQFF
TRBD2	TRBV6-6	NA	TRBJ2-3	TGTGCCAGCAGGCCAGGGACTAGCGGGGAAACAGATACGCAGTATTTT	CASRPGTSGETDTQYF
NA	TRBV28	NA	TRBJ1-1	TGTGCCAGCAGTTCTCCCCGACTACGCACTGAAGCTTTCTTT	CASSSPRLRTEAFF
NA	TRBV7-9	large	TRBJ2-7	TGTGCCAGCAGCCCCGGGTGGGGTTCCACGTACGAGCAGTACTTC	CASSPGWGSTYEQYF
TRBD1	TRBV28	NA	TRBJ1-5	TGTGCCAGCAGGGGGAACGACAGGGATCAGCCCCAGCATTTT	CASRGNDRDQPQHF
NA	TRBV15	NA	TRBJ2-7	TGTGCCACCAGCTGGTCTGACGAGCAGTACTTC	CATSWSDEQYF
TRBD1	TRBV14	NA	TRBJ1-4	TGTGCCAGCAGCCATCTTGGGACAGGCCGGCATGAAAAACTGTTTTTT	CASSHLGTGRHEKLFF
TRBD1	TRBV7-4	few	TRBJ1-2	TGTGCCAGCACTACCCGGACAGGAAAGAGGAATAACTATGGCTACACCTTC	CASTTRTGKRNNYGYTF
NA	TRBV10-3	NA	TRBJ1-5	TGTGCCATCAGTGACTGGGGGAATAGCAATCAGCCCCAGCATTTT	CAISDWGNSNQPQHF
NA	TRBV27	NA	TRBJ2-7	TGTGCCAGCAGTTTCGCAGGGGCCTACGAGCAGTACTTC	CASSFAGAYEQYF
NA	TRBV7-9	NA	TRBJ1-1	TGTGCCAGCAGCACGCGGACAGTATCGAACACTGAAGCTTTCTTT	CASSTRTVSNTEAFF
NA	TRBV5-1	few	TRBJ1-2	TGCGCCAGCAGCACAGGACAGACCTATGGCTACACCTTC	CASSTGQTYGYTF
NA	TRBV6-5	once	TRBJ1-2	TGTGCCAGCACCGGGGTGACGGTGCACTCTGGCTACACCTTC	CASTGVTVHSGYTF
NA	TRBV6-5	NA	TRBJ2-7	TGTGCCAGCAGCCGGACAGACCCGAACAACGAGCAGTACTTC	CASSRTDPNNEQYF
TRBD1	TRBV5-5	once	TRBJ2-2	TGTGCCAGCAGTTACAGGGGGTCCCCGAACACCGGGGAGCTGTTTTTT	CASSYRGSPNTGELFF